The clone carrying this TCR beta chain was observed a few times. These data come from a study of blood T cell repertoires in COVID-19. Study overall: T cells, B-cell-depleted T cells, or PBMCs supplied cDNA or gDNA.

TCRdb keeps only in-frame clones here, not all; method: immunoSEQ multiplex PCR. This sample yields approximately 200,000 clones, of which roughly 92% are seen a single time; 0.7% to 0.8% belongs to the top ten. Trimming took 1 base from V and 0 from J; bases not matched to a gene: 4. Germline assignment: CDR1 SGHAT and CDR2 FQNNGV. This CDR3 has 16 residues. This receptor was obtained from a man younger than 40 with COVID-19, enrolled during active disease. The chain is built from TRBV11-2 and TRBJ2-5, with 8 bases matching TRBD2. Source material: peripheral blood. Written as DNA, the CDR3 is TGTGCCAGCAGCTTAGCTGTGCGGGGGGACCAAGAGACCCAGTACTTC. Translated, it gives CASSLAVRGDQETQYF.